This TCR beta chain stems from a study of T cell responses to AZD1222 COVID-19 vaccine (dated by TCRdb to 2020 to 2022). About the full investigation: TCR sequencing was performed for 230 to 250 trial participants, of whom about 200 were given two doses of AZD1222 and approximately 25 were given two doses of MenACWY control vaccine. Trial participants were enrolled into age subgroups of 18-55, 56-69 and 70-plus years, which contained 148, 28 and 57 TCR-sequenced participants, respectively. Summary of the overall study and its limitations: Nearly half of unique spike-specific TCRs reportedly recognized epitopes outside regions mutated in the B.1.351 and B.1.1.7 variants. CD4 TCRs associated with the vaccine covered the entire spike protein, and the dominant responses were in regions 160-218 and 743-854. Because no day 14 peak-response samples were available, the repertoires could be characterized only after the peak T cell response. After two AZD1222 doses, spike-specific TCR breadth and depth were significantly higher than at day 0 and than in MenACWY recipients. Conclusions about previously exposed vaccinees were limited because only a handful of AZD1222 recipients were SARS-CoV-2 seropositive at baseline. Most participants were white British and females outnumbered males, and the authors suggested that clonal diversity may have been underestimated. The 56-69-year group was small, and its depth increase did not reach significance, likely because of low power.

V and J are trimmed by 3 bases and 3 bases, and the gene matches miss 1 base of the junction. From cysteine to phenylalanine, the CDR3 is 15 amino acids long. Left in the record is the CDR3 DNA by itself, 45 bases read in frame from the first base. The germline V gene specifies MNHNS as CDR1 and SASEGT as CDR2. The CDR3 regions of human TCRbeta chains were analyzed by immunosequencing. In the original analysis: Repertoire TCRs were matched against a reference library of SARS-CoV-2-specific TCRs generated with the MIRA antigen-specificity platform. Breadth was defined as the fraction of unique TCRs that were SARS-CoV-2-associated. Depth was defined as the fraction of total T cells that were SARS-CoV-2-associated. Using the MIRA data, each spike-specific TCR was mapped to the spike region that the TCR reacts to and placed in a CD4 or CD8 class. Log10-transformed breadth and depth values were compared by one-way ANOVA with Sidak's multiple comparisons tests. TCRdb retrieved this table from immuneACCESS and kept in-frame rearrangements only. Not all clones are present; in checked studies, unresolved V genes account for under half, and no reason is known for the remainder. That table gives V, J and clone size, and the DNA gave D and trimming. The sample includes roughly 130,000 clones, with around nine tenths observed a single time. The leading ten clones occupy about 4% of the sample.

A note on this clone: Its cognate antigen has yet to be identified. No much larger clone exists at a distance of one base, and base qualities are not known.

Interpreted using the paper, the time point label stands for: about 28 days (+/-7) after the second vaccine dose. Because spike-specific TCR depth and breadth did not differ between the two schedules, AZD1222 recipients who got a second dose at roughly 4 weeks were pooled with those who got a second dose at roughly 12 weeks. Samples from vaccinated people were obtained from the UK trials COV001 and COV002, which included a single-blind randomized controlled phase 2/3 trial of AZD1222 (ChAdOx1 nCoV-19) in healthy adults. Trial participant PBMC samples were collected at day 0 and day 28 after the second dose for TCRbeta chain sequencing.

The chain employs TRBV6-1 and TRBJ2-1, and TRBD2 matches 11 of the central bases. The source material was peripheral blood, sampled 28 days after the second AZD1222 dose. The clonotype was recovered from an adult who received the AZD1222 COVID-19 vaccine. The nucleotide sequence is given as TGTGCCAGCAGTGACCTAGCGGGAGGCTACAATGAGCAGTTCTTC. Translation gives CASSDLAGGYNEQFF.